This record looks at one TCR beta chain sequence and its context. This entry belongs to a study of OX40 agonist ivuxolimab in advanced cancers. Trimming at V came to 1 base and at J to 3 bases, leaving 3 bases not matched to a gene. CDR1 is SEHNR, CDR2 FQNEAQ, per germline (reference sequence). The CDR3 has 15 residues. TCRdb's copy holds only in-frame clones and misses some; the assay was immunoSEQ multiplex PCR. The data hold 45,000 to 55,000 clones, with under 95% observed a single time. The chain has TRBV7-9 and TRBJ2-1, with 7 positions matching TRBD2. The receptor was isolated from an adult with an advanced solid tumor such as melanoma, head and neck, liver or kidney cancer. This specimen consisted of CD4+ or CD8+ T cells sorted from blood, obtained in a trial of the OX40 agonist ivuxolimab. CDR3 bases: TGTGCCAGCAGCTTAGTTGGCGGGAGCTACAATGAGCAGTTCTTC. Translated: CASSLVGGSYNEQFF.